This TCR beta chain was sequenced in a study of T cells in women clearing cervical HPV infection. Dot-blot hybridization genotyped cervical HPV amplified with MY09/MY11 PCR. Average input was about 1,200 ng genomic DNA for immunoSEQ TCR beta CDR3 amplification. Assay used: immunoSEQ multiplex PCR; TCRdb lists only in-frame clones, some missing. The sample includes about 36,000 clones. With respect to this clone: The CDR3 end lies 3 residues beyond the end of the read and is filled in from the germline J gene.

Trimming stripped 7 bases from V and 10 bases from J, with 14 bases between. The CDR3 length is 13 residues. This clonotype was sampled from a woman between 18 and 70 years old with a cervical HPV16 infection that either progressed to CIN3+ or cleared (not recorded which). The chain recombines TRBV12-3 or TRBV12-4 with TRBJ1-6; D is unresolved. The sample comprised blood buffy coat. The sequenced part of the CDR3 DNA is TGTGCCAGCACAACTTCGGTGGGCTCACCC. It yields the protein CASTTSVGSP. The full CDR3 reads CASTTSVGSPLHF.